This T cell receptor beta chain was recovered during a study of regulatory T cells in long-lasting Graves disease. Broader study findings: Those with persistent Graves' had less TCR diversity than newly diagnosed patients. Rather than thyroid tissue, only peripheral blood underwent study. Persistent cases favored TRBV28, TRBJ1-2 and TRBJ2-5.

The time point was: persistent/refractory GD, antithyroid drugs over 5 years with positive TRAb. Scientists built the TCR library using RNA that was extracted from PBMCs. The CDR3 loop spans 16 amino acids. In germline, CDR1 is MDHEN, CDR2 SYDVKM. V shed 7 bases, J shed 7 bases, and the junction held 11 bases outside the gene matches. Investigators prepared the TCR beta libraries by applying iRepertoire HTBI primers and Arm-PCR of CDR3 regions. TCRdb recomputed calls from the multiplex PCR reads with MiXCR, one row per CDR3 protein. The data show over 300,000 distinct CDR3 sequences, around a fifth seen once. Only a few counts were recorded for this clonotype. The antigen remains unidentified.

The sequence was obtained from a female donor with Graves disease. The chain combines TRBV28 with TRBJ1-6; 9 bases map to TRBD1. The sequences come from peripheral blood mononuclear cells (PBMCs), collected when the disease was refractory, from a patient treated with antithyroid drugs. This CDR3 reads CASNLSGDRVNSPLHF. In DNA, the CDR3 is TGTGCCAGCAACTTATCCGGGGACAGGGTAAATTCACCCCTCCACTTT.